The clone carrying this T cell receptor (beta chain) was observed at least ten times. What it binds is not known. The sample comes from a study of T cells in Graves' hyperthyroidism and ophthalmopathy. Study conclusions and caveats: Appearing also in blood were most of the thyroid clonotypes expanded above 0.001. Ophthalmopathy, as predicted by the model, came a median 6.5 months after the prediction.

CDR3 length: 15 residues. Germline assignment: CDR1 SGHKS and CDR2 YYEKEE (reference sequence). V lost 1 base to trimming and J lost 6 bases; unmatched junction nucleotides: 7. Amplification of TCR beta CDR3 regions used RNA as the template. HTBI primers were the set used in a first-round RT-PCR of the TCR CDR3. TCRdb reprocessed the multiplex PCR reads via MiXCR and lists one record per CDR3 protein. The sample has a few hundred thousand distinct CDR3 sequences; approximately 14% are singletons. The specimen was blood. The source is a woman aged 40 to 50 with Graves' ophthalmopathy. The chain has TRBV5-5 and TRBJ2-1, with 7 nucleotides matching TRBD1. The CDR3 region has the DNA TGTGCCAGCAGCTTGTGGGACAGTCCTATCAATGAGCAGTTCTTC. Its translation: CASSLWDSPINEQFF.